Described below is a single T cell receptor (beta chain) sequence and its context. This entry belongs to a study of cytomegalovirus exposure and HLA in healthy donors. The PCR had 60 Vbeta and 13 Jbeta primers. Generated by immunoSEQ multiplex PCR, the TCRdb table keeps only in-frame clones and is missing some. The top ten hold about 13% of the sample, which has 150,000 or so clones, 60% to 85% seen once. There are 16 residues in the CDR3. The ends were cut back, 0 bases at V and 2 bases at J, with 13 bases in the middle. Germline V CDR1 and CDR2: SGDLS, YYNGEE. V and J are TRBV9 and TRBJ2-3, with TRBD2 as a possible D gene (6 bases). The sample comprised PBMCs. The source is a man in his forties or fifties in good health and CMV-seropositive. The CDR3: CASSVGVADLTDTQYF. CDR3 coding DNA: TGTGCCAGCAGCGTAGGAGTAGCGGACCTCACAGATACGCAGTATTTT.